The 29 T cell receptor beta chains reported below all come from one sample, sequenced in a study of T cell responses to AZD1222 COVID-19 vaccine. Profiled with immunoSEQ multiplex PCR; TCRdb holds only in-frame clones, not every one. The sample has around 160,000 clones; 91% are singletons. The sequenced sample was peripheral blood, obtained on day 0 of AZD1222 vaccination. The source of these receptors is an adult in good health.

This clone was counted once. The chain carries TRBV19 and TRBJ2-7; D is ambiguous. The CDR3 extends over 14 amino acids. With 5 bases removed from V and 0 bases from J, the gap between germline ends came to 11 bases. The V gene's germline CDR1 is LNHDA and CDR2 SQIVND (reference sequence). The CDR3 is CASSVTSHSYEQYF. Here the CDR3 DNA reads TGTGCCAGTAGTGTGACCAGCCACTCCTACGAGCAGTACTTC. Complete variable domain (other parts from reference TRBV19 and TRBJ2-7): DGGITQSPKYLFRKEGQNVTLSCEQNLNHDAMYWYRQDPGQGLRLIYYSQIVNDFQKGDIAEGYSVSREKKESFPLTVTSAQKNPTAFYLCASSVTSHSYEQYFGPGTRLTVT.

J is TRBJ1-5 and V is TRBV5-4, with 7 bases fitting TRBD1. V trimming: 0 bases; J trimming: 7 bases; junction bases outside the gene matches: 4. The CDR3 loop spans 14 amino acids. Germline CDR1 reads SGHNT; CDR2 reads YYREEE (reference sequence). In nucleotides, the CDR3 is TGTGCCAGCAGCTTGGAGGGGGCTGGCCAGCCCCAGCATTTT. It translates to CASSLEGAGQPQHF.

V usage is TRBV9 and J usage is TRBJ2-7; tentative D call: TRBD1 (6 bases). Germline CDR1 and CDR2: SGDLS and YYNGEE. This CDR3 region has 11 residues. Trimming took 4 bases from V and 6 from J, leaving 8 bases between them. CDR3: CASSSTGEQYF. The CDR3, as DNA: TGTGCCAGCAGCTCGACAGGCGAGCAGTACTTC.

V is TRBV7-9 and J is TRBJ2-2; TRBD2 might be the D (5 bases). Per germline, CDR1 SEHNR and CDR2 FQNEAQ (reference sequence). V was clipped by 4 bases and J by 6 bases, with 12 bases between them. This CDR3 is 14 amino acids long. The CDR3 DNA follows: TGTGCCAGCAGCTCCTTCCTCGGGGCCGGGGAGCTGTTTTTT. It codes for CASSSFLGAGELFF.

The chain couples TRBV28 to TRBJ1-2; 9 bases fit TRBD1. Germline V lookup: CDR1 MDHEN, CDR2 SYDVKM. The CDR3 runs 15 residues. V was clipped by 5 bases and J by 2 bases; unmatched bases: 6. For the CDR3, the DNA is TGTGCCAGCAGTCCCCGGGACAGGGTAAACTATGGCTACACCTTC. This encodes CASSPRDRVNYGYTF.

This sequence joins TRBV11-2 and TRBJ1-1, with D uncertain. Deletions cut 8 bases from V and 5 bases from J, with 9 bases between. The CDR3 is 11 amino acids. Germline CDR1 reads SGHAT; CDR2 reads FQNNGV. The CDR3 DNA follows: TGTGCCAGCCAGCTATGGACTGAAGCTTTCTTT. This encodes CASQLWTEAFF.

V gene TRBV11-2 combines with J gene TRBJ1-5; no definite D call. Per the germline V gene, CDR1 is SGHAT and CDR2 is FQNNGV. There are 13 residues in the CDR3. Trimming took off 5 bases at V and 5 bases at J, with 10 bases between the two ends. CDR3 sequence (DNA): TGTGCCAGCAGCCAAAGACGGGATCAGCCCCAGCATTTT. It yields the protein CASSQRRDQPQHF.

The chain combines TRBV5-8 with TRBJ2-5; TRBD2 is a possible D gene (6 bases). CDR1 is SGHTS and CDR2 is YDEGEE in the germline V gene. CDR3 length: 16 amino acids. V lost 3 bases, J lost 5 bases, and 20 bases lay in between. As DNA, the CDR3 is TGTGCCAGCAGCTCGGGTAGGAGGGGAACGGGTGAGACCCAGTACTTC. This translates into CASSSGRRGTGETQYF.

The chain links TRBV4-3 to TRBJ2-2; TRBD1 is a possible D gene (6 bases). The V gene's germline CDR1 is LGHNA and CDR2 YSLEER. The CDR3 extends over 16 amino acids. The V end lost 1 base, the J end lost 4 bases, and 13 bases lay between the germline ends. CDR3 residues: CASSQGYRVGTGELFF. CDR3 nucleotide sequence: TGCGCCAGCAGCCAAGGATACAGGGTGGGCACCGGGGAGCTGTTTTTT.

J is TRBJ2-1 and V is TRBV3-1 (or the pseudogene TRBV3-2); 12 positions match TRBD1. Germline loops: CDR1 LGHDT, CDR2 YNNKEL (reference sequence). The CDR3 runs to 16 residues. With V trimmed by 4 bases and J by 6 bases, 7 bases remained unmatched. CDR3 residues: CASSLPGQGAVNEQFF. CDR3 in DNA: TGTGCCAGCAGCCTGCCGGGACAGGGGGCAGTCAATGAGCAGTTCTTC.

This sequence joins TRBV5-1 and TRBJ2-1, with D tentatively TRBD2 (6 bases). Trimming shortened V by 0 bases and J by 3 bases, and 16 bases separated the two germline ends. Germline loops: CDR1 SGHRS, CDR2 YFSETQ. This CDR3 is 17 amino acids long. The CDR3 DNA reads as TGCGCCAGCAGCTTGGGGCCCTACGGGGGAGACTACAATGAGCAGTTCTTC. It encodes CASSLGPYGGDYNEQFF.

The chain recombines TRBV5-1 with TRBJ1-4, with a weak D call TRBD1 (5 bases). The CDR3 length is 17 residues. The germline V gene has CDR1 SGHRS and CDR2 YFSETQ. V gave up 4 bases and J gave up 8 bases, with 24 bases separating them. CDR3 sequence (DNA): TGCGCCAGCAGCGGGCGGGACGCTTCTCCCCGAAGGGAAAAACTGTTTTTT. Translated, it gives CASSGRDASPRREKLFF.

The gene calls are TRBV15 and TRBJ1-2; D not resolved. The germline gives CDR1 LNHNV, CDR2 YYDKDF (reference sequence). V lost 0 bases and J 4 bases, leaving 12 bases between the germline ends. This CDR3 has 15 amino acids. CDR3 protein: CATSRDHVRPYGYTF. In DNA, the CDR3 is TGTGCCACCAGCAGAGATCATGTCAGACCCTATGGCTACACCTTC.

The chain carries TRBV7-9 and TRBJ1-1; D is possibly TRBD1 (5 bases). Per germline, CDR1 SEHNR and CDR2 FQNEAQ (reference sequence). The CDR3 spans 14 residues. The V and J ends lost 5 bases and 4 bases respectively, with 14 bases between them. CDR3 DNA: TGTGCCAGCAGCCCGGACAATCGGGGCACTGAAGCTTTCTTT. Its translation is CASSPDNRGTEAFF.

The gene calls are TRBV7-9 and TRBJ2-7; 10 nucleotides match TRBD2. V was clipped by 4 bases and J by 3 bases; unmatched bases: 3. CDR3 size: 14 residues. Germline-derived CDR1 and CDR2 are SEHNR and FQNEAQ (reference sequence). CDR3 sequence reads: CASSSSGRGYEQYF. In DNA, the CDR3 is TGTGCCAGCAGCTCTAGCGGGAGAGGCTACGAGCAGTACTTC.

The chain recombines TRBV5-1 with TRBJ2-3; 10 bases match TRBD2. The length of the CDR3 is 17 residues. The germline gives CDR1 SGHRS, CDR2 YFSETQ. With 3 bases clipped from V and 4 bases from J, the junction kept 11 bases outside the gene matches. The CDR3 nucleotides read TGCGCCAGCAGCTCCTTGGTGGCTAGCGGGAGTGCAGATACGCAGTATTTT. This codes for CASSSLVASGSADTQYF.

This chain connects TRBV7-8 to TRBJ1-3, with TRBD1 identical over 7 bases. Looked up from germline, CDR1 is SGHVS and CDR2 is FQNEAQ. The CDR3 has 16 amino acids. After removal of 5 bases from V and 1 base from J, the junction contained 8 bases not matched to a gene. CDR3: CASSPRSGGSGNTIYF. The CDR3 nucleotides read TGTGCCAGCAGCCCCAGGTCAGGGGGGTCTGGAAACACCATATATTTT.

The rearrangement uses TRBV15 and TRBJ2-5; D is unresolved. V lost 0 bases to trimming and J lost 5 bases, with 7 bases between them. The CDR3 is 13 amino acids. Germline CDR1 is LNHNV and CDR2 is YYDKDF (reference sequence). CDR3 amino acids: CATSRDELETQYF. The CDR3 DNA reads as TGTGCCACCAGCAGAGATGAACTCGAGACCCAGTACTTC.

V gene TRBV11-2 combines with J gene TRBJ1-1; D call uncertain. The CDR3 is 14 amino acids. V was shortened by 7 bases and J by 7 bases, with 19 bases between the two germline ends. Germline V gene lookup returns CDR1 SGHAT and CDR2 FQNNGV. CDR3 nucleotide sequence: TGTGCCAGCAACAAGGCGCTCTTAGTCGGTGAAGCTTTCTTT. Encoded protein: CASNKALLVGEAFF.

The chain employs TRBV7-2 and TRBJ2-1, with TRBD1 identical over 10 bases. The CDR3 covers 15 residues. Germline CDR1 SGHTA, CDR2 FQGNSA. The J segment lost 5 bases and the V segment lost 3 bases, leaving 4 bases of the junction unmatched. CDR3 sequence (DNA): TGTGCCAGCAGCTTCGGGGACAGGGGTAACAATGAGCAGTTCTTC. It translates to CASSFGDRGNNEQFF.

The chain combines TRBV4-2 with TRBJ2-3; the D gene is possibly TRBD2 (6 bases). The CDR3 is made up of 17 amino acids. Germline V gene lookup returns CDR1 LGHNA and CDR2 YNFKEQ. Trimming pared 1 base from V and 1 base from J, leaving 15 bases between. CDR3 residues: CASSQAMGAGGTDTQYF. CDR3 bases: TGTGCCAGCAGCCAAGCAATGGGAGCGGGCGGCACAGATACGCAGTATTTT.

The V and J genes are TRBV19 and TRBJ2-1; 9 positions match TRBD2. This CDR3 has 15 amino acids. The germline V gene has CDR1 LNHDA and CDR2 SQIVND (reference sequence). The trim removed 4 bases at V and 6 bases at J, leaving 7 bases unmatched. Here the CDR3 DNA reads TGTGCCAGTAGTAGGGCGGGAGGGATTATCAATGAGCAGTTCTTC. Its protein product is CASSRAGGIINEQFF.

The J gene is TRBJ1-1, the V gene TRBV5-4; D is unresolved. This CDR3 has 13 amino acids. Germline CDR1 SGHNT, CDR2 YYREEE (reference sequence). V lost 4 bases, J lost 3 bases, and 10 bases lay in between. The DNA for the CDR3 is TGTGCCAGCAGCGGCCGGGAGTACACTGAAGCTTTCTTT. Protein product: CASSGREYTEAFF.

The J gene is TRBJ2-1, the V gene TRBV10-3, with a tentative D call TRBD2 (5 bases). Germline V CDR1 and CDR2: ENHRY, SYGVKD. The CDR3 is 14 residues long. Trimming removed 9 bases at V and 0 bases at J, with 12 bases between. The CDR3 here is CAIRAETSYNEQFF. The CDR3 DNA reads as TGTGCCATTCGAGCGGAGACCTCCTACAATGAGCAGTTCTTC.

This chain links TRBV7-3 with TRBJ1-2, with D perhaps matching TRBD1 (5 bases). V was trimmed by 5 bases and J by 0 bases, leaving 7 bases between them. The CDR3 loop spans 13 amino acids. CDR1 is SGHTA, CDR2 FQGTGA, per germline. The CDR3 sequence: CASSLRANYGYTF. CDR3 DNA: TGTGCCAGCAGCCTCAGGGCTAACTATGGCTACACCTTC.

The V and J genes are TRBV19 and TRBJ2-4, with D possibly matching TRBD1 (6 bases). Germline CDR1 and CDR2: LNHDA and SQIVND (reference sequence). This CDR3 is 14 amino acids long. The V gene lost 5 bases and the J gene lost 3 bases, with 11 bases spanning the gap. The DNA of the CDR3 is TGTGCCAGTAGTCGGACAGTAGGCAAAAACATTCAGTACTTC. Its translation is CASSRTVGKNIQYF.

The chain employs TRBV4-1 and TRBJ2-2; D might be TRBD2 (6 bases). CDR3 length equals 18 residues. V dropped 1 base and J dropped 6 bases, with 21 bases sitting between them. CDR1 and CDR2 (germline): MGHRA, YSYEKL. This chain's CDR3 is CASSQGWEVLESAGELFF. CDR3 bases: TGCGCCAGCAGCCAAGGTTGGGAGGTTCTAGAATCGGCCGGGGAGCTGTTTTTT.

Written as DNA, the CDR3 is TGTGCCAGCAGGAGCAGAGGACAGGGCGCGGAGACCCAGTACTTC. This codes for CASRSRGQGAETQYF. The rearrangement links TRBV3-1 (or the pseudogene TRBV3-2) to TRBJ2-5; 8 bases fit TRBD1. Germline lookup yields CDR1 LGHDT and CDR2 YNNKEL (reference sequence). V was pared by 6 bases and J by 5 bases, with 11 bases of the junction left unmatched. The CDR3 runs to 15 residues.

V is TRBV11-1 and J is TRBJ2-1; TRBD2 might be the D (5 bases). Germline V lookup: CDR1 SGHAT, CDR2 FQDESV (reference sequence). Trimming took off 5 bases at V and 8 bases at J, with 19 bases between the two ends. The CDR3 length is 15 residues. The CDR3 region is CASSEKHREIDEQFF. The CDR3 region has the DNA TGTGCCAGCAGCGAAAAGCATAGGGAGATTGATGAGCAGTTCTTC.